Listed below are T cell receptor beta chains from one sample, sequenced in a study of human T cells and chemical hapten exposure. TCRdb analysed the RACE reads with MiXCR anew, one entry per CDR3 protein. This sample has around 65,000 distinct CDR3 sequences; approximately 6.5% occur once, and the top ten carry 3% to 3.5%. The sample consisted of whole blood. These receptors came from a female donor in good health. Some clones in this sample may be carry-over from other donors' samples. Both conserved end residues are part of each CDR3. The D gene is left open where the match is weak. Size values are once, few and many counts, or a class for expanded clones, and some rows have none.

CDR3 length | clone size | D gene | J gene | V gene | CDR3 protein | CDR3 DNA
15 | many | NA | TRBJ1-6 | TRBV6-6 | CASSYERLYNSPLHF | TGTGCCAGCAGTTACGAGCGCTTATATAATTCACCCCTCCACTTT
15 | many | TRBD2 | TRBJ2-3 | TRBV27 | CASSLAGGRGDTQYF | TGTGCCAGCAGTTTAGCGGGAGGGCGCGGAGATACGCAGTATTTT
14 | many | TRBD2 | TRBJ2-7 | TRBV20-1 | CSARFGGRMREQYF | TGCAGTGCTAGGTTCGGGGGGAGGATGAGGGAGCAGTACTTC
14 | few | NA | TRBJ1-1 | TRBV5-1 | CASSPWSSNTEAFF | TGCGCCAGCAGCCCCTGGTCGAGCAACACTGAAGCTTTCTTT
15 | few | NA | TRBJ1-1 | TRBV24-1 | CATSEGRMMNTEAFF | TGTGCCACCAGTGAGGGACGGATGATGAACACTGAAGCTTTCTTT
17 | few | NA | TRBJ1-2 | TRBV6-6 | CASSYSDTHIENYGYTF | TGTGCCAGCAGTTACTCCGACACCCACATTGAGAACTATGGCTACACCTTC
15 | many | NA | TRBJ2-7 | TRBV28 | CASSLLDSNSYEQYF | TGTGCCAGCAGTTTATTGGACAGCAACTCCTACGAGCAGTACTTC
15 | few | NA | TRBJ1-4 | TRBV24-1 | CATSDAGTTNEKLFF | TGTGCCACCAGTGATGCGGGTACGACTAATGAAAAACTGTTTTTT
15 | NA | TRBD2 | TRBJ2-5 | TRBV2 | CASRRTSGNQETQYF | TGTGCCAGCAGACGGACTAGCGGGAACCAAGAGACCCAGTACTTC
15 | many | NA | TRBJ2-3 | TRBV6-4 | CASSDSAEPTDTQYF | TGTGCCAGCAGTGACTCGGCGGAGCCCACAGATACGCAGTATTTT
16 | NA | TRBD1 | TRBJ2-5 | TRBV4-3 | CASSQVGKTGMETQYF | TGCGCCAGCAGCCAAGTAGGGAAGACAGGGATGGAGACCCAGTACTTC
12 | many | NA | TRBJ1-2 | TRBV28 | CASRPLKLSYTF | TGTGCCAGCAGACCGCTAAAACTAAGCTACACCTTC
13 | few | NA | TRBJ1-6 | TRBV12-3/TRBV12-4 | CASSRGGGSPLHF | TGTGCCAGCAGTCGCGGAGGGGGTTCACCCCTCCACTTT
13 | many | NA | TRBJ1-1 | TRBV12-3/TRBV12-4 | CASSLRGRSEAFF | TGTGCCAGCAGTTTGAGGGGGAGGTCTGAAGCTTTCTTT
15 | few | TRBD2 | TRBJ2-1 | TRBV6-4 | CASSDLAGEYNEQFF | TGTGCCAGCAGTGATCTAGCGGGAGAGTACAATGAGCAGTTCTTC